This TCR beta chain emerged from a study of spatial heterogeneity in lung cancer. MiXCR, applied by TCRdb to the 5' RACE reads, yields one record per CDR3 protein. The data contain about 38,000 distinct CDR3 sequences, roughly 8% of them singletons. This clonotype was counted many times. This CDR3 has 14 amino acids. Losses at the gene ends were 4 bases for V and 3 bases for J; bases not matched to a gene: 5. The germline CDR1 and CDR2 sequences are MNHEY and SVGAGI. Time point of the sample: sample taken at primary tumor resection. Donation came from over 60 patients with untreated early-stage non-small cell lung cancer.

This rearrangement joins TRBV6-5 to TRBJ2-7; 8 bases match TRBD1. The clonotype was recovered from a male donor with early-stage non-small cell lung cancer. The sequences come from PBMCs, collected at surgery. The CDR3 region is CASSSTGEDYEQYF. CDR3 nucleotides: TGTGCCAGCAGTTCGACAGGGGAGGACTACGAGCAGTACTTC.